The clone carrying this T cell receptor beta chain turned up a few times. Its antigen remains unidentified. A junction boundary mismatches the germline segment, possibly from a read error. The CDR3 consists of 16 residues. Per the germline V gene, CDR1 is MNHEY and CDR2 is SMNVEV (reference sequence). Patients had received no treatment of any kind before thyroid surgery. The entry originates in a study of metastatic and nonmetastatic thyroid tumors. For the study at large: Repertoire data that came from the blood and tumor or nodule tissue of malignant and benign thyroid patients were compared. Study-wide results and limits: TCR beta diversity was reportedly significantly higher in malignant thyroid tumors than benign nodules, in blood and tumor.

TCRdb re-analyzed the PCR reads through MiXCR. The table lists 8,000 to 10,000 clones, approximately 22% of them singletons, with roughly a sixth in the top ten. The receptor was isolated from a female donor with papillary thyroid cancer or a benign thyroid nodule (not recorded which). Some clones in this sample may be carry-over from other donors' samples. The sequencing sample was made of adjacent normal tissue. The chain is built from TRBV27 and TRBJ2-4; possibly TRBD1 or TRBD2 for D (6 bases each). CDR3 region: CASSLYQPGDKNIQYF. In nucleotides, the CDR3 is TGTGCCAGCAGTTTATATCAACCGGGGGACAAAAACATTCAGTACTTT.